These 3 T cell receptor beta chains were all obtained from the same sample, sequenced in a study of blood T cell repertoires in COVID-19. Sequenced by immunoSEQ multiplex PCR; TCRdb stores in-frame clones only, minus some. The sample lists roughly 180,000 clones; 80% were seen once. Sequenced material: PBMCs or T cells enriched from blood (not recorded which). These TCRs come from a man in his fifties or sixties who had been exposed to COVID-19.

This sequence joins TRBV20-1 and TRBJ1-2, with TRBD1 matching 8 bases. The CDR3 totals 11 residues. Trimming took 5 bases from V and 8 from J; bases not matched to a gene: 4. CDR1 is DFQATT and CDR2 is SNEGSKA in the germline V gene (reference sequence). CDR3 residues: CSARTGNGYTF. The CDR3 nucleotides are TGCAGTGCTCGGACAGGGAACGGCTACACCTTC.

CDR3 DNA sequence: TGTGCCAGCAGTCCCCTATTCCCCCCAGGGCCCCAAGAGACCCAGTACTTC. Encoded protein: CASSPLFPPGPQETQYF. The J gene is TRBJ2-5, the V gene TRBV27; D possibly corresponds to TRBD1 (5 bases). Deletions cut 5 bases from V and 1 base from J, with 20 bases between. The CDR3 sequence is 17 residues long. CDR1 is MNHEY and CDR2 is SMNVEV in the germline V gene (reference sequence).

This chain joins TRBV19 and TRBJ1-5, with D perhaps matching TRBD1 (5 bases). V was shortened by 0 bases and J by 5 bases, with 11 bases between the two germline ends. Germline CDR1 is LNHDA and CDR2 is SQIVND (reference sequence). This CDR3 comprises 15 residues. CDR3: CASSIDSTGDQPQHF. In DNA, the CDR3 is TGTGCCAGTAGTATAGATTCTACGGGGGATCAGCCCCAGCATTTT.